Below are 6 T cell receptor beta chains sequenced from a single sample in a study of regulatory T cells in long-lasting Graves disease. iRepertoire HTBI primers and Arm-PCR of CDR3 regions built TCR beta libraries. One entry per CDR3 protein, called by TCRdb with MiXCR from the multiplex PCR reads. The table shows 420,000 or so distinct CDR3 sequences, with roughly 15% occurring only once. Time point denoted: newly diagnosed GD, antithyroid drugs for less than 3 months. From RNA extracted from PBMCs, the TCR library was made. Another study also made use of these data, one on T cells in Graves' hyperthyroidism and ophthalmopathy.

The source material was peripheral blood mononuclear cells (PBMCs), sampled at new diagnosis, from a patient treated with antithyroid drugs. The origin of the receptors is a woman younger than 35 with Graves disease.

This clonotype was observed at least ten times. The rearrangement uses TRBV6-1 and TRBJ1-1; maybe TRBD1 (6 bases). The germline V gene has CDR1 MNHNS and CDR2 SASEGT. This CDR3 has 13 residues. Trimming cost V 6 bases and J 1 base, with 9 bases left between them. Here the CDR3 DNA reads TGTGCCAGCAGAATACAGGGGAACACTGAAGCTTTCTTT. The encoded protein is CASRIQGNTEAFF.

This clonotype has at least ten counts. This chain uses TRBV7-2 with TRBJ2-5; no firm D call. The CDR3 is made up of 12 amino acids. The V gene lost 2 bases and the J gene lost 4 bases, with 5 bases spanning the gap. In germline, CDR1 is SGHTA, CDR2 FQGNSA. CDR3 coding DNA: TGTGCCAGCAGCTTAACTACAGAGACCCAGTACTTC. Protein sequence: CASSLTTETQYF.

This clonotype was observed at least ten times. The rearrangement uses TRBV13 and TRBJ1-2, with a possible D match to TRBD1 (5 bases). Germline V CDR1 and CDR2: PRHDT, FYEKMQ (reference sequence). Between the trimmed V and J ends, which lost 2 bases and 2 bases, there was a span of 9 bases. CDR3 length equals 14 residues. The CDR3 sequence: CASSLTRDNYGYTF. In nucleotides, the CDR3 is TGTGCCAGCAGCTTAACCCGGGACAACTATGGCTACACCTTC.

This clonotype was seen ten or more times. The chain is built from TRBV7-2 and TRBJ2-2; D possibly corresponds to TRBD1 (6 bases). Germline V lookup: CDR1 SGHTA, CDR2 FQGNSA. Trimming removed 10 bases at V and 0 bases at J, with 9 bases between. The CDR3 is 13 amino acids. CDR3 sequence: CATRTANTGELFF. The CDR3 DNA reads TGTGCCACTAGGACAGCGAACACCGGGGAGCTGTTTTTT.

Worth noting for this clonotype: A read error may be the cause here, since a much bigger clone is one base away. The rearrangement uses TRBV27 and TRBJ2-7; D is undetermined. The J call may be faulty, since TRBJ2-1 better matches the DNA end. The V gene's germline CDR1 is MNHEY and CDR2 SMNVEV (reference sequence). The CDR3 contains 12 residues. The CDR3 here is CASSRPSGEQFF. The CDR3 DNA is TGTGCCAGCAGCCGGCCGTCTGGCGAGCAGTTCTTC.

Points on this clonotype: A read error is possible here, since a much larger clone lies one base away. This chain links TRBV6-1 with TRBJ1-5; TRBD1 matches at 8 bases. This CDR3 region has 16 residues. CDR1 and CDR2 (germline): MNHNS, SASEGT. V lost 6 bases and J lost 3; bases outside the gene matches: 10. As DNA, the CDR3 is TGTGCCAGCAGCCTTTCTGGGACAGGTGACAATCAGCCCCAGCATTTT. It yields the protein CASSLSGTGDNQPQHF.